This T cell receptor (beta chain) appears in the sequencing data of a study of blood T cell dynamics during melanoma immunotherapy (dated by TCRdb to about 2020). Describing the broader study: The patients had metastatic melanoma and were given first-line pembrolizumab or nivolumab plus ipilimumab as standard of care in the United Kingdom. Peripheral T cell receptor repertoires of metastatic melanoma patients were profiled before and after one cycle of checkpoint inhibitor therapy to find early correlates of response. A training cohort was formed from consecutive patients, and a further independent group of patients from the same centre was pooled into an external validation set.

The CDR3 measures 12 amino acids from cysteine to phenylalanine. Just the 36-base CDR3 DNA is kept, in frame starting at base 1. V lost 4 bases and J lost 6 bases; the stretch between them is 7 bases long. The germline V gene (reference sequence) specifies LNHDA as CDR1 and SQIVND as CDR2. General conclusions and limits of the study: Patients who later achieved disease control showed a bifurcated PBMC repertoire reorganization at W3, with increased clonality or increased diversity, unlike progressors. The relatively small sample size was acknowledged as a potential limitation on generalization of the results. Whether the T cell clones driving repertoire changes were melanoma-specific or reflected general immune activation could not be determined in the study.

For every bulk PBMC sample, a fixed 350 ng of DNA was loaded. Following the manufacturer instructions, the immunoSEQ TCRb Assay kit was used to amplify TCR beta CDR3 sequences from genomic DNA. The KAPA Library Quantification Kit for Illumina platforms was used to quantify pooled libraries by qPCR. Pooled libraries were sequenced on an Illumina NextSeq 500, clustered at roughly 0.55-1.1 pM. The study's own analysis went as follows. TCR data were analyzed using immunoSEQ ANALYZER and the R LymphoSeq package. A rearrangement efficiency score was calculated as productive divided by the sum of productive and non-productive CDR3 sequences. Clonality was measured with the Gini coefficient and diversity with the Renyi index at alpha=1, compared pairwise between timepoints within each patient. In LymphoSeq, clonal relatedness was computed using an edit distance of 3, and repertoire similarity was computed using the Bhattacharyya coefficient. To classify response, a linear discriminant analysis based on week-3 changes in clonality and diversity was built using the R MASS and caret packages. Imported from immuneACCESS, the table was reduced by TCRdb to in-frame sequences with V and J called. These copies leave out some clones; in studies compared against another copy, an unresolved V gene accounts for under half, and the cause of the remainder is not known. Clone size and V and J calls were adopted from that table, with D and trimming inferred from the DNA. The sample yields roughly 6,000 clones; approximately 85% were counted once. Of the sample, approximately 1.9% falls within the top ten clones.

Interpreted using the paper, the time point label stands for: pre-treatment baseline. Blood samples were collected before treatment (T0) and at week 3 (W3), after the first cycle of checkpoint blockade. Except for two patients with rapid clinical progression, response was assessed 12 weeks after the first infusion by RECIST 1.1; disease control meant complete response, partial response or stable disease. Patients with prior systemic cancer treatment, concomitant immunosuppressant therapy or synchronous other active malignancies were excluded. To track both circulating cells and T cell turnover, TCR beta was sequenced from bulk PBMC as well as from plasma cell-free DNA. PBMC were isolated from blood with Lymphoprep and SepMate tubes, followed by red cell lysis. QIAamp DNA Blood Mini kits were used to extract DNA from PBMC and sorted T cell subsets. This clone was seen more than once but under ten times. It lacks a known antigen. Per-nucleotide qualities are absent, and no much larger clonotype sits a single base away.

This chain is built from TRBV19 and TRBJ2-1; no D gene call is confident. The starting material was blood, obtained from a patient treated with checkpoint blockade. The clonotype originates from a human donor with melanoma. The DNA is as follows: TGTGCCAGTAGTACCCCTGGCAATGAGCAGTTCTTC. Translated, this is CASSTPGNEQFF.